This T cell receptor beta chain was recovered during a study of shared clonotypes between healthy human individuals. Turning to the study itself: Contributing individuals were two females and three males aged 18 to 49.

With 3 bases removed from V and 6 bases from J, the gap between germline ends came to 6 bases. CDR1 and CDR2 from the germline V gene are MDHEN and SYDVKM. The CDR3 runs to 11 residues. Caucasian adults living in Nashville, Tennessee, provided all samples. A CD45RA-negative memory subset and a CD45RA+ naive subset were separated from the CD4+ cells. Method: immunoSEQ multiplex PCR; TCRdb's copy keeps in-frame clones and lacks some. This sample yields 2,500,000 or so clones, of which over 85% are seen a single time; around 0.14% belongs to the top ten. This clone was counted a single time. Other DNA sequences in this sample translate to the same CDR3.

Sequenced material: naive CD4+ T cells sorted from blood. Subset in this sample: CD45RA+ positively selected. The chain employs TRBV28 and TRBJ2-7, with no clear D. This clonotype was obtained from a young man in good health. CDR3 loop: CASSLRFEQYF. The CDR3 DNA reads TGTGCCAGCAGTTTGCGGTTCGAGCAGTACTTC.